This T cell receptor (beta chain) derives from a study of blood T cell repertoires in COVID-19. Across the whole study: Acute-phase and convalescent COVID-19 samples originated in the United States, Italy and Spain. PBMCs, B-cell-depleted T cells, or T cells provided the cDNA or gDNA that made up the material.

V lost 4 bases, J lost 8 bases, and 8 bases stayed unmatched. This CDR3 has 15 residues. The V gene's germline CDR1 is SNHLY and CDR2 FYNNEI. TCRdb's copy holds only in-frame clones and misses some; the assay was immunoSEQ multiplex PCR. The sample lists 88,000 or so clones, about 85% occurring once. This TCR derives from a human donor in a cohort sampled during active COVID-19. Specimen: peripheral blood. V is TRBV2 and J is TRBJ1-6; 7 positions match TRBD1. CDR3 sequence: CASSATGTAYSPLHF. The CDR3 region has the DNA TGTGCCAGCAGTGCCACCGGGACAGCCTATTCACCCCTCCACTTT. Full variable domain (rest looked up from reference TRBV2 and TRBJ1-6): EPEVTQTPSHQVTQMGQEVILRCVPISNHLYFYWYRQILGQKVEFLVSFYNNEISEKSEIFDDQFSVERPDGSNFTLKIRSTKLEDSAMYFCASSATGTAYSPLHFGNGTRLTVT.